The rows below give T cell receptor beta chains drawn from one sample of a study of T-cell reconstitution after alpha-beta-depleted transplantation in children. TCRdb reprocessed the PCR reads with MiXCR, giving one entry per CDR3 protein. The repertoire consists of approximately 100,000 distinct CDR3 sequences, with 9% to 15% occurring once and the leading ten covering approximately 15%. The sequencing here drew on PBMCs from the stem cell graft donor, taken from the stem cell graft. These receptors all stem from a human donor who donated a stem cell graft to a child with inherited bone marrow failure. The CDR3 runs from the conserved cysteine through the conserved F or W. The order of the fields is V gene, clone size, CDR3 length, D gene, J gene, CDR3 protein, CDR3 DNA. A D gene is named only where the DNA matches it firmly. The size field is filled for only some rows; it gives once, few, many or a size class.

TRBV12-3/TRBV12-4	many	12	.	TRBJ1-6	CASSLGLPALHF	TGTGCCAGCAGTTTAGGGCTTCCAGCCCTCCACTTT
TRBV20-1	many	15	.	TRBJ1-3	CSATSGLDSGNTIYF	TGCAGTGCTACCTCAGGACTCGACTCTGGAAACACCATATATTTT
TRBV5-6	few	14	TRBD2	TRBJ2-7	CASSPLAGAYEQYF	TGTGCCAGCAGCCCTTTAGCGGGAGCATACGAGCAGTACTTC
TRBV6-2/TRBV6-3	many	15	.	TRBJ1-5	CASTTGAQPNQPQHF	TGTGCCAGCACCACCGGTGCGCAGCCCAATCAGCCCCAGCATTTT
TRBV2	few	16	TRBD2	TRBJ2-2	CASSDLAGANTGELFF	TGTGCCAGCAGTGATCTGGCGGGAGCCAACACCGGGGAGCTGTTTTTT
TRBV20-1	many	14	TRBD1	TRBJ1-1	CSASSTGGNTEAFF	TGCAGCGCCTCGTCAACAGGGGGGAACACTGAAGCTTTCTTT
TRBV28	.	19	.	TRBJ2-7	CSSSLTGGFGAGESYEQYF	TGTTCCAGCAGCTTGACAGGGGGATTTGGAGCGGGAGAATCCTACGAGCAGTACTTC
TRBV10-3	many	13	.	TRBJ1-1	CARTDDLNTEAFF	TGTGCCAGGACGGACGACTTGAACACTGAAGCTTTCTTT
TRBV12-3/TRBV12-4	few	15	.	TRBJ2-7	CASSLWRGRSYEQYF	TGTGCCAGCAGTTTATGGCGGGGCCGTTCATACGAGCAGTACTTC
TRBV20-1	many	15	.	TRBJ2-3	CSASRPSRPTDTQYF	TGCAGTGCGTCAAGACCTAGCCGACCCACAGATACGCAGTATTTT
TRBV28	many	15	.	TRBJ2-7	CASSFSWQDSYEQYF	TGTGCCAGCAGTTTTTCTTGGCAGGACTCCTACGAGCAGTACTTC
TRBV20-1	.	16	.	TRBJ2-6	CSARDVTPRGANVLTF	TGCAGTGCTAGAGATGTTACGCCTCGGGGGGCCAACGTCCTGACTTTC
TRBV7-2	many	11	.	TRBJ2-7	CASSSFYEQYF	TGTGCCAGCAGCTCCTTCTACGAGCAGTACTTC
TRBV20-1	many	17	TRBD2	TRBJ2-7	CSARRFIEREGLYEQYF	TGCAGTGCTAGACGTTTTATCGAGCGGGAGGGTCTCTACGAGCAGTACTTC
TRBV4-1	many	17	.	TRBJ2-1	CASSLRGVAGSLNEQFF	TGCGCCAGCAGCCTAAGAGGGGTTGCGGGTTCCCTCAATGAGCAGTTCTTC
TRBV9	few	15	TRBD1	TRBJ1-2	CASSVRQGLNYGYTF	TGTGCCAGCAGCGTCCGACAGGGCCTGAACTATGGCTACACCTTC
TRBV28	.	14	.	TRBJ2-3	CATNRGRNTDTQYF	TGTGCCACCAACCGAGGGCGGAACACAGATACGCAGTATTTT
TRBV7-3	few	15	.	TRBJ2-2	CASSEGSAGTGELFF	TGTGCCAGCAGTGAAGGGAGCGCGGGCACCGGGGAGCTGTTTTTT
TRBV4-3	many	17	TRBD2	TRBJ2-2	CASSQEWLAGEAGELFF	TGCGCCAGCAGCCAAGAGTGGCTAGCGGGAGAGGCCGGGGAGCTGTTTTTT
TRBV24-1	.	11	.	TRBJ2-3	CATSEGDTQYF	TGTGCCACCAGTGAAGGGGATACGCAGTATTTT
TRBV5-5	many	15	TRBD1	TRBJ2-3	CASSYTGTGGSTQYF	TGTGCCAGCAGCTACACCGGGACAGGGGGTAGTACGCAGTATTTT
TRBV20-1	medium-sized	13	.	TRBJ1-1	CSAPGAGNTEAFF	TGCAGTGCCCCAGGGGCGGGGAACACTGAAGCTTTCTTT
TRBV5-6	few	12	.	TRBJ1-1	CASSLGPTEAFF	TGTGCCAGCAGCCTCGGGCCCACTGAAGCTTTCTTT
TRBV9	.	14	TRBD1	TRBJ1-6	CASSVGDSHSPLHF	TGTGCCAGCAGCGTAGGGGACAGCCATTCACCCCTCCACTTT
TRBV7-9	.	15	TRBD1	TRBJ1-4	CASSLTGGVGEKLFF	TGTGCCAGCAGCCTAACAGGGGGAGTAGGCGAAAAACTGTTTTTT
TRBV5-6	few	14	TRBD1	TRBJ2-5	CASSYRGREETQYF	TGTGCCAGCAGCTACAGGGGTCGGGAAGAGACCCAGTACTTC
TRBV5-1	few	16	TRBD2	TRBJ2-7	CASSGGLAGVAYEQYF	TGCGCCAGCAGCGGAGGACTAGCGGGAGTTGCGTACGAGCAGTACTTC
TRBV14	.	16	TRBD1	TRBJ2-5	CASSQGNRGRGETQYF	TGTGCCAGCAGCCAAGGAAACAGGGGGCGCGGAGAGACCCAGTACTTC
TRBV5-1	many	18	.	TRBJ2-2	CASTDPRHRGLNTGELFF	TGCGCCAGCACCGATCCTAGGCACAGGGGACTTAACACCGGGGAGCTGTTTTTT
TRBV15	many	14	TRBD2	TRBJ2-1	CATSTGLAYNEQFF	TGTGCCACCAGCACGGGACTAGCGTACAATGAGCAGTTCTTC
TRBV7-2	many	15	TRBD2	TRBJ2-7	CASSRSGRATYEQYF	TGTGCCAGCAGCCGTAGCGGGAGGGCGACCTACGAGCAGTACTTC
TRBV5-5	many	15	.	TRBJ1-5	CASSLGGLGNQPQHF	TGTGCCAGCAGCTTAGGGGGACTTGGCAATCAGCCCCAGCATTTT
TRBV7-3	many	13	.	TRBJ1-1	CASSWGINTEAFF	TGTGCCAGCAGCTGGGGGATAAACACTGAAGCTTTCTTT
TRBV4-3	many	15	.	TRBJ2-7	CASSRQAEAPYEQYF	TGCGCCAGCAGCAGGCAAGCGGAGGCACCCTACGAGCAGTACTTC
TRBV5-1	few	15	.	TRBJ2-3	CASGEVPQSTDTQYF	TGCGCCAGCGGGGAGGTGCCTCAAAGCACAGATACGCAGTATTTT
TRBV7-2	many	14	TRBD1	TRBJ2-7	CASSFGTGGYEQYF	TGTGCCAGCAGCTTCGGGACAGGGGGATACGAGCAGTACTTC
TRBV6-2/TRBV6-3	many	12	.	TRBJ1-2	CASSNGRYGYTF	TGTGCCAGCAGCAACGGACGCTATGGCTACACCTTC
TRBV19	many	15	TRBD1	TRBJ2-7	CASTTGTGGSYEQYF	TGTGCCAGTACCACCGGGACAGGGGGATCCTACGAGCAGTACTTC
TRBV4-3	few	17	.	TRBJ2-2	CASSLGRGRGNTGELFF	TGCGCCAGCAGCCTCGGTCGGGGCAGAGGGAACACCGGGGAGCTGTTTTTT